This entry is about one T cell receptor (beta chain). The data were taken from a study of blood T cell repertoires in COVID-19. In the study overall: There were acute and convalescent COVID-19 samples, and they came from the United States, Italy and Spain. PBMCs, B-cell-depleted T cells, or T cells provided the cDNA or gDNA that made up the material.

J gave up 6 bases and V 6 bases, and 4 bases lay outside the gene matches. This CDR3 is built from 13 residues. The V gene's germline CDR1 is MNHEY and CDR2 SVGAGI. In the authors' workflow: Amplification of reference gene primers provided the estimated nucleated cell counts. Sequenced by immunoSEQ multiplex PCR; TCRdb stores in-frame clones only, minus some. That table supplies the V and J calls and clone size; D and trimming were determined from the DNA. The sample carries roughly 26,000 clones, 92% recorded once. This chain joins TRBV6-5 and TRBJ1-2; TRBD1 matches 10 bases. Sequenced: peripheral blood. The clonotype comes from a human donor in a cohort sampled during active COVID-19. The CDR3 loop reads CASSPDRGHGYTF. The CDR3 DNA reads TGTGCCAGCAGCCCAGACAGGGGGCATGGCTACACCTTC.